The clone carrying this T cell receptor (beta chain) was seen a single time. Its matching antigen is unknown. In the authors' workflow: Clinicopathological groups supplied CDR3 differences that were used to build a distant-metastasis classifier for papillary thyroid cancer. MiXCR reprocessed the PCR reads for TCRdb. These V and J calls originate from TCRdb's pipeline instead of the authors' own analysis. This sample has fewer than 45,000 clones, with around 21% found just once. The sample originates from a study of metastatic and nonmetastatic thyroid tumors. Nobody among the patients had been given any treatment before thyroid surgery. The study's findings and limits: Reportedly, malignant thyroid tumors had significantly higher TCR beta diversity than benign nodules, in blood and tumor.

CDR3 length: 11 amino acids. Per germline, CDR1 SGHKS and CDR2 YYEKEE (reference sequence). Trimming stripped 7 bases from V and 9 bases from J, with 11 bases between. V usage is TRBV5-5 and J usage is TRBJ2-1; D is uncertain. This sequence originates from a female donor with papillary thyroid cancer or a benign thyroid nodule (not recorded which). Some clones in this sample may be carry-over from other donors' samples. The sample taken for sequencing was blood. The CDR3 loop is CASGLAAEQFF. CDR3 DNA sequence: TGTGCCAGCGGATTAGCTGCTGAGCAGTTCTTC.